The T cell receptor (beta chain) described here comes from a study of T-cell reconstitution after alpha-beta-depleted transplantation in children. Study-level results: It was surviving recipient T cells and thymic progenitors that gave some patients high TCRbeta diversity at day 60. As was reported, about two months after transplant, alpha-beta T cells came from several hundred expanded graft clones.

Germline-derived CDR1 and CDR2 are DFQATT and SNEGSKA (reference sequence). The CDR3 extends over 13 amino acids. Trimming removed 0 bases from V and 5 bases from J, with 10 bases in between. This clonotype was seen repeatedly, ten times or more. The antigen remains undetermined. Unique molecular identifiers were incorporated when the TCRbeta library was constructed. TCRdb itself ran the PCR reads through MiXCR, one entry per CDR3 protein. The profile covers 200,000 or so distinct CDR3 sequences, with 5% to 6.5% appearing a single time and 4.5% taken by the ten largest. Sequences were derived from PBMCs, sampled before TCRalphabeta/CD19-depleted stem cell transplant. The chain recombines TRBV20-1 with TRBJ2-5, with D perhaps TRBD2 (6 bases). The origin of this receptor is a girl under three years old with combined immunodeficiency, due to receive a stem cell transplant. The CDR3 loop is CSARDREAETQYF. The CDR3 DNA reads as TGCAGTGCTAGAGACAGGGAGGCCGAGACCCAGTACTTC.